This section outlines one T cell receptor beta chain sequence together with its context. The antigen is unknown. The CDR3 runs 14 residues. Between the trimmed V and J ends, which lost 4 bases and 3 bases, there was a span of 12 bases. From germline, CDR1 is KGHSH and CDR2 LQKENI. Sequenced by immunoSEQ multiplex PCR; TCRdb stores in-frame clones only, minus some. The sample records some 110,000 clones, 80% to 90% being singletons. The data are from a study of T cell responses to AZD1222 COVID-19 vaccine. Whole-study context: Some second doses came at about 4 weeks and others at about 12 weeks; these were pooled.

Study results and limitations: Unmutated variant regions are reportedly the target of nearly half of TCRs that are spike-specific. The repertoires were collected only after the peak T cell response. Vaccine-associated CD4 TCRs ranged over spike, dominating at 160-218 and 743-854.

The chain recombines TRBV18 with TRBJ1-2; D not resolved. This clonotype originated in an adult in good health. The source material was peripheral blood, sampled on day 0 of AZD1222 vaccination. Here the CDR3 reads CASSLTGEYYGYTF. DNA for the CDR3: TGTGCCAGCTCACTAACGGGAGAGTACTATGGCTACACCTTC.